The present TCR beta chain was sequenced within a study of cytomegalovirus exposure and HLA in healthy donors. Study-wide results and caveats: DRB1 had the most TCR associations and HLA-C the fewest, a later analysis found, with rates varying by HLA locus. Analyzed later, most CMV-associated TCR beta chains appeared HLA-restricted. A later analysis linked a missense variant in DCLRE1C to the trimming of TCR beta V and J genes.

From germline, CDR1 is LNHDA and CDR2 SQIVND (reference sequence). The CDR3 runs to 13 residues. The germline V and J ends were trimmed by 5 bases and 5 bases, with 7 bases remaining between them. PCR was performed using 60 Vbeta and 13 Jbeta primers. The repertoire was sequenced with immunoSEQ multiplex PCR; TCRdb's copy has only in-frame clones and lacks some. The table lists 73,000 or so clones, roughly 77% of them singletons. Comment on this clone: Its antigen is not known.

Source material: PBMCs. The chain recombines TRBV19 with TRBJ1-6; TRBD1 might be the D (5 bases). The source of this sequence is a human donor in good health. CDR3 amino acids: CASSAGNNSPLHF. The CDR3 nucleotides read TGTGCCAGTAGTGCAGGGAATAATTCACCCCTCCACTTT.